What follows describes a single TCR beta chain. Its antigen remains unidentified. V was clipped by 1 base and J by 5 bases, with 14 bases between them. Looked up from germline, CDR1 is SGHDN and CDR2 is FVKESK. The CDR3 is made up of 15 amino acids. The sample belongs to a study of T cell responses to AZD1222 COVID-19 vaccine. The study's findings and limits: Reportedly, nearly half the spike-specific TCRs target unmutated variant regions.

Sequencing used immunoSEQ multiplex PCR; TCRdb keeps in-frame clones, though not all of them. The sample includes approximately 140,000 clones, approximately 92% of them seen just once. The sequencing here drew on peripheral blood, taken 28 days after the second AZD1222 dose. This clonotype was obtained from an adult who received the AZD1222 COVID-19 vaccine. The chain combines TRBV14 with TRBJ2-5; weak D call: TRBD1 (5 bases). CDR3 coding DNA: TGTGCCAGCAGCCAAGGGAGTTTGGGGCGGGAGACCCAGTACTTC. It encodes CASSQGSLGRETQYF.